Given below is one T cell receptor beta chain in context. The antigen remains unidentified. The source of the sample is a study of shared clonotypes between healthy human individuals. Study observations and caveats: Larger richness was generally estimated for naive than memory subsets.

Sequenced by immunoSEQ multiplex PCR; TCRdb stores in-frame clones only, minus some. The sample lists 1,400,000 or so clones, approximately 98.5% occurring once. The CDR3 covers 14 residues. Germline assignment: CDR1 SGHTA and CDR2 FQGNSA. Trimming left V 4 bases short and J 2 bases short, with 10 bases between. The source material was naive CD4+ T cells sorted from blood. The sample's subset: CD45RA+ positively selected. The receptor's source is a man aged 25-45 years in good health. V gene TRBV7-2 combines with J gene TRBJ2-3; D is unresolved. The CDR3 sequence is CASSSSYPTDTQYF. The CDR3 bases are TGTGCCAGCAGCTCCTCCTACCCCACAGATACGCAGTATTTT.